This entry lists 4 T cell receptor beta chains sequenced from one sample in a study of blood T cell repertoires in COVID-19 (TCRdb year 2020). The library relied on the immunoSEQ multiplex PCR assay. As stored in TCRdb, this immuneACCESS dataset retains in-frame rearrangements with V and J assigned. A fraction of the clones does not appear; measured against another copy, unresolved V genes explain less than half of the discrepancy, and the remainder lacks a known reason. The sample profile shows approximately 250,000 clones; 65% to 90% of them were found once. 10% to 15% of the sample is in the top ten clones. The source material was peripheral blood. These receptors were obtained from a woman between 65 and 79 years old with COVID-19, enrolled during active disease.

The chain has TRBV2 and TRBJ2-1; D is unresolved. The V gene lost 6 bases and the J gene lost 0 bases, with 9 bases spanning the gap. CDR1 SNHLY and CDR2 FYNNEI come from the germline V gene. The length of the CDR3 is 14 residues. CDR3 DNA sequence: TGTGCCAGCAGGTCTTGGAGCTCCTACAATGAGCAGTTCTTC. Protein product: CASRSWSSYNEQFF.

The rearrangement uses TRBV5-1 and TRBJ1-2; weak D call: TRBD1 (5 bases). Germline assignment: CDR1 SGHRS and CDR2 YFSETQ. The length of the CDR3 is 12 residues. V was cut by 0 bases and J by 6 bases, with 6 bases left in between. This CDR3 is CASSLEGDGYTF. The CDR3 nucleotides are TGCGCCAGCAGCTTGGAAGGGGATGGCTACACCTTC.

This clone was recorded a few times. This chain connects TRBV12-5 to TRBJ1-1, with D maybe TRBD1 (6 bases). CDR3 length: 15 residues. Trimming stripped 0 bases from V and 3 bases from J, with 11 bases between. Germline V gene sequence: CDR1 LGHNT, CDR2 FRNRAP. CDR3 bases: TGTGCTAGTGGTTTGGTACAGGGAAGGTACACTGAAGCTTTCTTT. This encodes CASGLVQGRYTEAFF.

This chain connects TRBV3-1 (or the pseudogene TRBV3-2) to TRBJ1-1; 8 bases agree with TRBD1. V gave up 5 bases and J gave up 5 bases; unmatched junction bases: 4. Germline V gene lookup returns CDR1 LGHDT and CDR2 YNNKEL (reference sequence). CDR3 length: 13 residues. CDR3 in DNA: TGTGCCAGCAGCTGGGACAGGAAGACTGAAGCTTTCTTT. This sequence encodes CASSWDRKTEAFF.